One sample yielded the 8 T cell receptor beta chains listed below, sequenced in a study of blood T cell repertoires in COVID-19. Measured with immunoSEQ multiplex PCR; TCRdb has only the in-frame clones, and not every one. This sample has around 350,000 clones, with 85% to 90% found just once. The source material was peripheral blood. These receptors came from a human donor in a cohort sampled during active COVID-19.

The chain has TRBV28 and TRBJ2-7; 7 bases are a match to TRBD2. The V gene end was trimmed by 5 bases and the J gene end by 4 bases; junction bases not matched to a gene: 8. Germline lookup yields CDR1 MDHEN and CDR2 SYDVKM. The CDR3 is made up of 14 amino acids. In DNA form, the CDR3 reads TGTGCCAGCAGTCCGAGGGTGCGGGGGTACGAGCAGTACTTC. Its translation: CASSPRVRGYEQYF.

CDR3 sequence: CASRAGINTGELFF. CDR3 nucleotides: TGTGCCAGCAGGGCAGGGATAAACACCGGGGAGCTGTTTTTT. This chain connects TRBV2 to TRBJ2-2; a possible D gene is TRBD1 (5 bases). V was clipped by 6 bases and J by 2 bases, with 10 bases between them. The length of the CDR3 is 14 residues. Germline-derived CDR1 and CDR2 are SNHLY and FYNNEI.

This CDR3 is CASSFGAGGETQYF. The CDR3 nucleotides read TGCGCCAGCAGCTTTGGAGCGGGAGGAGAGACCCAGTACTTC. This chain links TRBV5-1 with TRBJ2-5; 9 bases map to TRBD2. J gave up 4 bases and V 2 bases, and 3 bases lay outside the gene matches. CDR3 size: 14 residues. Germline CDR1 SGHRS, CDR2 YFSETQ.

The V gene is TRBV2, the J gene TRBJ1-5, with 10 bases that match TRBD1. Per germline, CDR1 SNHLY and CDR2 FYNNEI. The V and J ends lost 6 bases and 7 bases, in that order; junction bases with no gene match: 9. This CDR3 comprises 15 residues. The CDR3 coding sequence is TGTGCCAGCAGGAAGACAGGGGGCGCGGGCCAGCCCCAGCATTTT. Translation gives CASRKTGGAGQPQHF.

V gene TRBV7-3 combines with J gene TRBJ2-7; tentative D call: TRBD2 (6 bases). CDR3 length: 13 residues. The ends were cut back, 5 bases at V and 3 bases at J, with 11 bases in the middle. Germline-derived CDR1 and CDR2 are SGHTA and FQGTGA. The CDR3 spells CASSPGGYYEQYF. CDR3 sequence (DNA): TGTGCCAGCAGCCCCGGGGGTTACTACGAGCAGTACTTC. The full variable domain, with the rest looked up from reference TRBV7-3 and TRBJ2-7, is GAGVSQTPSNKVTEKGKYVELRCDPISGHTALYWYRQSLGQGPEFLIYFQGTGAADDSGLPNDRFFAVRPEGSVSTLKIQRTERGDSAVYLCASSPGGYYEQYFGPGTRLTVT.

The chain carries TRBV9 and TRBJ2-3; the match to TRBD2 covers 8 bases. The germline V gene encodes CDR1 SGDLS and CDR2 YYNGEE. Trimming at V came to 2 bases and at J to 4 bases, leaving 6 bases not matched to a gene. CDR3 size: 15 residues. The chain's CDR3 is CASSVSGIQADTQYF. The CDR3, as DNA: TGTGCCAGCAGCGTTAGCGGGATCCAGGCAGATACGCAGTATTTT.

The chain employs TRBV6-1 and TRBJ1-5, with 7 bases matching TRBD1. Per the germline V gene, CDR1 is MNHNS and CDR2 is SASEGT. V shed 4 bases, J shed 2 bases, and the junction held 8 bases outside the gene matches. The CDR3 length is 16 residues. CDR3 sequence (DNA): TGTGCCAGCAGTGGGGGCCCAGGGGGAGGCAATCAGCCCCAGCATTTT. It is translated as CASSGGPGGGNQPQHF.

This clone was counted a few times. The chain couples TRBV18 to TRBJ1-3; D is unresolved. The CDR3 is made up of 14 amino acids. V was shortened by 3 bases and J by 2 bases, with 8 bases between the two germline ends. The germline V gene has CDR1 KGHSH and CDR2 LQKENI. CDR3 loop: CASSPSGTGNTIYF. The DNA for the CDR3 is TGTGCCAGCTCACCGTCAGGAACTGGAAACACCATATATTTT.